What follows are 21 T cell receptor beta chains derived from one specimen sequenced in a study of cytomegalovirus exposure and HLA in healthy donors. The primer mix had 60 Vbeta and 13 Jbeta primers. TCRdb's table, derived via immunoSEQ multiplex PCR, lists solely in-frame clones and lacks some. The table records some 180,000 clones, 82% of them present only once. The sequenced sample was PBMCs. Receptor source: a man aged 40-50 years in good health and CMV-seronegative.

J is TRBJ1-2 and V is TRBV28; D not resolved. The CDR3 totals 16 residues. CDR1 and CDR2 from the germline V gene are MDHEN and SYDVKM. Trimming pared 5 bases from V and 0 bases from J, leaving 16 bases between. The DNA for the CDR3 is TGTGCCAGCAGTCCATACACTCCCCTAGCTAACTATGGCTACACCTTC. Amino acid sequence: CASSPYTPLANYGYTF.

The rearrangement joins TRBV5-1 to TRBJ2-7; no firm D call. Per germline, CDR1 SGHRS and CDR2 YFSETQ. V lost 4 bases to trimming and J lost 5 bases, with 13 bases between them. CDR3 length equals 13 residues. As DNA, the CDR3 is TGCGCCAGCAGCATGGGATACACGAACGAGCAGTACTTC. Translation: CASSMGYTNEQYF.

The V gene is TRBV30, the J gene TRBJ1-1; maybe TRBD1 (6 bases). The CDR3 covers 11 residues. Trimming removed 4 bases at V and 11 bases at J, with 14 bases between. Germline V gene lookup returns CDR1 GTSNPN and CDR2 SVGIG (reference sequence). The CDR3 DNA sequence: TGTGCCTGGAAGACAGGTCGATCGGCTTTCTTT. Translation gives CAWKTGRSAFF.

The V call is TRBV5-6, the J call TRBJ2-7, with D possibly being TRBD1 (5 bases). Between the trimmed V and J ends, which lost 4 bases and 4 bases, there was a span of 6 bases. Looked up from germline, CDR1 is SGHDT and CDR2 is YYEEEE. The CDR3 is made up of 11 amino acids. The CDR3 DNA reads as TGTGCCAGCAGCAGGGGATACGAGCAGTACTTC. It specifies CASSRGYEQYF.

The chain combines TRBV7-2 with TRBJ2-7; perhaps TRBD1 as D (5 bases). V gave up 5 bases and J gave up 2 bases, with 13 bases separating them. The CDR3 is 14 residues long. Germline-derived CDR1 and CDR2 are SGHTA and FQGNSA. The CDR3 bases are TGTGCCAGCAGCGACCCAGGGAATACCTACGAGCAGTACTTC. This encodes CASSDPGNTYEQYF.

This clone has just one count. This chain uses TRBV28 with TRBJ2-1; TRBD2 might be the D (6 bases). CDR3 length: 14 residues. V was trimmed by 5 bases and J by 6 bases, leaving 14 bases between them. The germline CDR1 and CDR2 sequences are MDHEN and SYDVKM. The CDR3 is CASSGGEWRNEQFF. DNA of the CDR3: TGTGCCAGCAGTGGCGGGGAATGGCGCAATGAGCAGTTCTTC. The variable domain in full, with the rest retrieved from reference TRBV28 and TRBJ2-1, is DVKVTQSSRYLVKRTGEKVFLECVQDMDHENMFWYRQDPGLGLRLIYFSYDVKMKEKGDIPEGYSVSREKKERFSLILESASTNQTSMYLCASSGGEWRNEQFFGPGTRLTVL.

The chain couples TRBV7-9 to TRBJ2-5; a possible D gene is TRBD2 (6 bases). V was cut by 1 base and J by 4 bases, with 13 bases left in between. The CDR3 is 15 residues long. Germline V CDR1 and CDR2: SEHNR, FQNEAQ (reference sequence). The CDR3 DNA follows: TGTGCCAGCAGCTTAGGGGGGGTCCTACGAGAGACCCAGTACTTC. This translates into CASSLGGVLRETQYF.

This clone was found a few times. The V call is TRBV2, the J call TRBJ2-1, with TRBD2 matching 10 bases. Germline loops: CDR1 SNHLY, CDR2 FYNNEI. Losses at the gene ends were 3 bases for V and 7 bases for J; bases not matched to a gene: 9. This CDR3 region has 16 residues. CDR3 sequence (DNA): TGTGCCAGCAGTGAGGGTAGGAATAGCGGGGGGAATGAGCAGTTCTTC. As protein: CASSEGRNSGGNEQFF.

This clone appeared a few times. J is TRBJ1-1 and V is TRBV4-1, with 9 bases identical to TRBD1. The CDR3 extends over 15 amino acids. Germline trimming cut 4 bases from V and 7 bases from J; bases unmatched to any gene: 10. Germline lookup yields CDR1 MGHRA and CDR2 YSYEKL. CDR3 residues: CASSPRTGEAFEAFF. The CDR3 nucleotides read TGCGCCAGCAGCCCAAGGACAGGGGAAGCTTTTGAAGCTTTCTTT.

The gene calls are TRBV28 and TRBJ2-7, with 8 bases matching TRBD2. V was pared by 6 bases and J by 6 bases, with 4 bases of the junction left unmatched. Germline CDR1 MDHEN, CDR2 SYDVKM. CDR3 length equals 12 residues. The DNA of the CDR3 is TGTGCCAGCAGAACTGCGGGAGGCGAGCAGTACTTC. Translating gives CASRTAGGEQYF.

This rearrangement joins TRBV6-5 to TRBJ1-3; TRBD1 is a possible D gene (5 bases). The germline gives CDR1 MNHEY, CDR2 SVGAGI. Trimming shortened V by 2 bases and J by 4 bases, and 15 bases separated the two germline ends. The CDR3 contains 16 residues. The CDR3 DNA sequence: TGTGCCAGCAGTTACGGGGAAGGGAGGACAGGAAACACCATATATTTT. Translated: CASSYGEGRTGNTIYF.

CDR3 in DNA: TGTGCCAGCAGCTTAAACAGGGGTGGGGGACTCACAGATACGCAGTATTTT. Amino acid sequence: CASSLNRGGGLTDTQYF. The V gene is TRBV5-5, the J gene TRBJ2-3; D may be TRBD1 (7 bases). Germline loops: CDR1 SGHKS, CDR2 YYEKEE (reference sequence). The V gene lost 2 bases and the J gene lost 2 bases, with 18 bases spanning the gap. This CDR3 has 17 residues.

The rearrangement joins TRBV9 to TRBJ2-7; D possibly corresponds to TRBD2 (5 bases). The germline gives CDR1 SGDLS, CDR2 YYNGEE. This CDR3 comprises 15 residues. V was pared by 2 bases and J by 0 bases, with 12 bases between. Here the CDR3 DNA reads TGTGCCAGCAGCGTTCAGGACTCGAGCTCCTACGAGCAGTACTTC. Amino acid sequence: CASSVQDSSSYEQYF.

This clone was seen just once. This rearrangement joins TRBV29-1 to TRBJ1-3; possibly TRBD1 for D (6 bases). The CDR3 length is 13 residues. V was clipped by 7 bases and J by 1 base, with 11 bases between them. In germline, CDR1 is SQVTM, CDR2 ANQGSEA. CDR3 bases: TGCAGCGGTGTCGGGACATCTGGAAACACCATATATTTT. Translation: CSGVGTSGNTIYF.

As DNA, the CDR3 is TGTGCCTGGAGTGTAGGTCTAGCGGGACGTGAGCAGTTCTTC. It codes for CAWSVGLAGREQFF. This chain connects TRBV30 to TRBJ2-1, with 9 bases matching TRBD2. With V trimmed by 0 bases and J by 9 bases, 6 bases remained unmatched. Germline CDR1 and CDR2: GTSNPN and SVGIG (reference sequence). The CDR3 covers 14 residues. The full variable domain, in which reference TRBV30 and TRBJ2-1 provide the parts outside the CDR3, is SQTIHQWPATLVQPVGSPLSLECTVEGTSNPNLYWYRQAAGRGLQLLFYSVGIGQISSEVPQNLSASRPQDRQFILSSKKLLLSDSGFYLCAWSVGLAGREQFFGPGTRLTVL.

The J gene is TRBJ2-1, the V gene TRBV6-6; 10 nucleotides align to TRBD2. V trimming: 0 bases; J trimming: 10 bases; junction bases outside the gene matches: 9. The CDR3 spans 16 residues. CDR1 and CDR2 (germline): MNHNY, SVGAGI (reference sequence). CDR3 nucleotide sequence: TGTGCCAGCAGTTACTCGAGCGGGAGGGCTTTCGGGGAGCAGTTCTTC. This sequence encodes CASSYSSGRAFGEQFF.

This chain joins TRBV21-1 and TRBJ2-3; the table's D gene call, TRBD1, was not cross checked with the DNA. TRBV21-1 is listed as a pseudogene. The CDR3 is 15 amino acids. CDR3 nucleotides: TGTGCCAGCAGCAAACCCAGGGTGCGAGGAGATACGCAGTATTTT. Translating gives CASSKPRVRGDTQYF.

The chain has TRBV13 and TRBJ2-7; no clear D gene. Per germline, CDR1 PRHDT and CDR2 FYEKMQ (reference sequence). This CDR3 comprises 15 residues. Trimming removed 4 bases from V and 7 bases from J, with 20 bases in between. CDR3: CASSSTLGPRMEQYF. As DNA, the CDR3 is TGTGCCAGCAGCTCCACCCTAGGCCCTCGGATGGAGCAGTACTTC.

The chain recombines TRBV27 with TRBJ1-5; 9 nucleotides match TRBD1. The CDR3 loop spans 16 amino acids. Trimming took 5 bases from V and 9 from J; bases not matched to a gene: 14. CDR1 and CDR2 from the germline V gene are MNHEY and SMNVEV (reference sequence). This chain's CDR3 is CASSISPGQGGMPQHF. The DNA of the CDR3 is TGTGCCAGCAGTATCAGCCCGGGACAGGGAGGAATGCCCCAGCATTTT.

J is TRBJ2-3 and V is TRBV7-8; 7 nucleotides match TRBD2. The CDR3 spans 16 residues. V was clipped by 5 bases and J by 0 bases; unmatched bases: 8. Germline lookup yields CDR1 SGHVS and CDR2 FQNEAQ. This CDR3 is CASSLHGGGSTDTQYF. CDR3 sequence (DNA): TGTGCCAGCAGCCTGCATGGGGGGGGTAGCACAGATACGCAGTATTTT.

This chain links TRBV5-8 with TRBJ1-3; D is uncertain. Between the trimmed V and J ends, which lost 3 bases and 4 bases, there was a span of 8 bases. Germline CDR1 SGHTS, CDR2 YDEGEE. The CDR3 totals 13 residues. Here the CDR3 DNA reads TGTGCCAGCAGCTATTCCCAGGGAAACACCATATATTTT. It translates to CASSYSQGNTIYF.